This T cell receptor (beta chain) was sequenced during a study of early T cells in non-severe SARS-CoV-2 infection. The CDR3 loop spans 14 amino acids. Deletions cut 4 bases from V and 4 bases from J, with 13 bases between. The sample holds many counts of this clonotype. TCRdb called the 5' RACE reads again in MiXCR, with one record for every CDR3 protein. This table has almost 30,000 distinct CDR3 sequences, less than 6.5% appearing once. The clonotype was recovered from an adult who was a healthcare worker with PCR-confirmed SARS-CoV-2 infection or an uninfected control (not recorded which). V gene TRBV12-3 or TRBV12-4 combines with J gene TRBJ1-1; D is perhaps TRBD1 (5 bases). Sequenced material: whole blood. In nucleotides, the CDR3 is TGTGCCAGCAGTTCGGAAAGGGGCGGCACTGAAGCTTTCTTT. This encodes CASSSERGGTEAFF.